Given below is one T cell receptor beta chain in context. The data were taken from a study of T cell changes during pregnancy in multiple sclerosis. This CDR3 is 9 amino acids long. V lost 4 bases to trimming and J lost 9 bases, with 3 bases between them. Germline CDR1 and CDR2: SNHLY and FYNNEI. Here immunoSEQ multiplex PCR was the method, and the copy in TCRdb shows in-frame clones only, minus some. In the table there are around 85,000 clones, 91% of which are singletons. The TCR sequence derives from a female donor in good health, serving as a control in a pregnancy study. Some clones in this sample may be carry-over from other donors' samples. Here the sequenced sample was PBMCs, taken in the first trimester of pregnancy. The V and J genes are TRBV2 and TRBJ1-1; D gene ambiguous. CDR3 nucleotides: TGTGCCAGCAGTGTAAAAGCTTTCTTT. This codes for CASSVKAFF.